This TCR beta chain derives from a study of control samples from healthy donors and cancer patients. Clones were sequenced by immunoSEQ multiplex PCR, and TCRdb holds only the in-frame ones, with some missing. The sample gives 150,000 to 200,000 clones, roughly nine tenths of which show up once; around 1.5% is in the top ten. With 3 bases removed from V and 5 bases from J, the gap between germline ends came to 8 bases. The CDR3 is 14 residues long. Germline-derived CDR1 and CDR2 are LNHDA and SQIVND (reference sequence). The source is a woman under 40 in good health. This chain connects TRBV19 to TRBJ1-6; D remains unclear. The sequenced sample consisted of blood. The CDR3 DNA reads TGTGCCAGTAGTATGACCGGGGATAATTCACCCCTCCACTTT. This codes for CASSMTGDNSPLHF.